This T cell receptor beta chain was found in a study of control samples from healthy donors and cancer patients. The CDR3 has 16 amino acids. V lost 2 bases and J lost 2, with 14 bases in between. Germline V CDR1 and CDR2: SEHNR, FQNEAQ (reference sequence). Sequencing was performed with immunoSEQ multiplex PCR; in TCRdb, only in-frame clones are kept and a portion is missing. The sample holds more than 80,000 clones, roughly 93% seen once. The chain recombines TRBV7-9 with TRBJ2-3, with D maybe TRBD1 (7 bases). Sequencing was performed on blood. The receptor's source is a man in his late teens or twenties in good health. The CDR3 coding sequence is TGTGCCAGCAGCTTAAGGCAGGGGGGAAACACAGATACGCAGTATTTT. It translates to CASSLRQGGNTDTQYF.